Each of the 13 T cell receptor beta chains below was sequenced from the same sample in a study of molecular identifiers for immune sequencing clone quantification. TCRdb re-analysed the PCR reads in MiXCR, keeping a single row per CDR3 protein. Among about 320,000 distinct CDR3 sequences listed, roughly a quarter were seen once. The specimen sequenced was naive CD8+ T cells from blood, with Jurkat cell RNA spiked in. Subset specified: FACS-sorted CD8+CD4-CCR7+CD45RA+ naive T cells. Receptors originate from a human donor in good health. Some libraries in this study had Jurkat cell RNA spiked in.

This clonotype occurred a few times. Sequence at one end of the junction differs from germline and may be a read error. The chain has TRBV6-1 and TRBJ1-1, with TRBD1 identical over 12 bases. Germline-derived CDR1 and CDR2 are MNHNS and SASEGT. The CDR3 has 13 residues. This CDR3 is CGTGGELDTEAFF. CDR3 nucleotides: TGCGGGACAGGGGGCGAGTTGGACACTGAAGCTTTCTTT.

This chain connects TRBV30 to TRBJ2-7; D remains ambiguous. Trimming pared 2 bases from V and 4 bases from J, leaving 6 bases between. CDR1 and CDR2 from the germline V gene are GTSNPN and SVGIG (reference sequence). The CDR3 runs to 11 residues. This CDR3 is CAWSNRYEQYF. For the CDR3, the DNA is TGTGCCTGGAGTAACCGTTACGAGCAGTACTTC.

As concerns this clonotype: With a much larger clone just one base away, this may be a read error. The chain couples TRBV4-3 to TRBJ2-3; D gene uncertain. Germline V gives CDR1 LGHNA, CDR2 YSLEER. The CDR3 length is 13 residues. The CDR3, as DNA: TGCGCCAGCAGCCAAGCGGTTCGCGATACGCGGTATTTT. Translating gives CASSQAVRDTRYF.

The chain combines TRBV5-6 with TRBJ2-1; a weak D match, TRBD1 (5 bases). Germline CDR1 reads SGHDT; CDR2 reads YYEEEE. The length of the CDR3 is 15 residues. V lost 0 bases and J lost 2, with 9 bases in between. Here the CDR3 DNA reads TGTGCCAGCAGCTTGGAGACAGTCGCCTACAATGAGCAGTTCTTC. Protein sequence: CASSLETVAYNEQFF.

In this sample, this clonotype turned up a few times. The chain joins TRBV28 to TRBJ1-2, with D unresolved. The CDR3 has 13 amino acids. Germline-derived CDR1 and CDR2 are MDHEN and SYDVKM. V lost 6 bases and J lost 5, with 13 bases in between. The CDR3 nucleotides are TGTGCCAGCAGCCGGAGAGCCGGTTATGGCTACACCTTC. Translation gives CASSRRAGYGYTF.

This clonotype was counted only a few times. The CDR3 bases are TGTGCCAGCAGCTTAGTTGGGGTTGAGCCCCAGCATTTT. Translating it yields CASSLVGVEPQHF. The chain carries TRBV7-9 and TRBJ1-5; the D is unclear. The CDR3 has 13 amino acids. Trimming removed 1 base at V and 8 bases at J, with 9 bases between. The germline V gene has CDR1 SEHNR and CDR2 FQNEAQ (reference sequence).

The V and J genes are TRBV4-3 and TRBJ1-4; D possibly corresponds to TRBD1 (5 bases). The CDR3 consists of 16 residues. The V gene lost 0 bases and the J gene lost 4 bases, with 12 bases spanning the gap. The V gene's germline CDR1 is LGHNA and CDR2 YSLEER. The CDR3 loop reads CASSQEETVVNEKLFF. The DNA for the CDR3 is TGCGCCAGCAGCCAAGAAGAGACAGTAGTTAATGAAAAACTGTTTTTT.

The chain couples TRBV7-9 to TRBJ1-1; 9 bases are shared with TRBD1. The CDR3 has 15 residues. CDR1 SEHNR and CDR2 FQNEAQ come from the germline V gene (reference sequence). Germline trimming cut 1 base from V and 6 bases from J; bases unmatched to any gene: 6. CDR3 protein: CASSLGDRVLAEAFF. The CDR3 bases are TGTGCCAGCAGCTTAGGGGACAGGGTTCTTGCTGAAGCTTTCTTT.

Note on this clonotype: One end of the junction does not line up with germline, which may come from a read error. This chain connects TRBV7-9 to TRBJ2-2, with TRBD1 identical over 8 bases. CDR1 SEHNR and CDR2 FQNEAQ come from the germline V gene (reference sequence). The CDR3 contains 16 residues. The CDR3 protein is CARSSRQGLDTGELFF. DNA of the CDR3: TGTGCCCGCAGTTCTCGACAGGGGTTGGACACCGGGGAGCTGTTTTTT.

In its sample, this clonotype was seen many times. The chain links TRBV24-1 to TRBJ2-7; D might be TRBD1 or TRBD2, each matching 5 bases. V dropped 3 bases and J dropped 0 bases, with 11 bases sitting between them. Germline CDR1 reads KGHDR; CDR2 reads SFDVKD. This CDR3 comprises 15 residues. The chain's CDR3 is CATSDSRDPSYEQYF. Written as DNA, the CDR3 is TGTGCCACCAGTGATAGCCGGGACCCCTCCTACGAGCAGTACTTC.

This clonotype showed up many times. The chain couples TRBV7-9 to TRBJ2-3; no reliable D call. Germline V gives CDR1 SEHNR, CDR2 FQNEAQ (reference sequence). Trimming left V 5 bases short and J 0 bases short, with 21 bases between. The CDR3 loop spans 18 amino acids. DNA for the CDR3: TGTGCCAGCAGCACGTCTCGGCTGGTGTTAATGAGCACAGATACGCAGTATTTT. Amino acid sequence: CASSTSRLVLMSTDTQYF.

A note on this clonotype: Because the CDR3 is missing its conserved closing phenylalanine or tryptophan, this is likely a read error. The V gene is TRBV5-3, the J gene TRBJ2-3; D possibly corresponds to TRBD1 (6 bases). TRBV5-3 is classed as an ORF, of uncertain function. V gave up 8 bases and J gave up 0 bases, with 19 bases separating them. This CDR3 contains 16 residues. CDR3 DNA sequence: TGTGCCAGCAGCCTGGGACACCTAACTAGCACAGATACGCAGTATCTT. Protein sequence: CASSLGHLTSTDTQYL.

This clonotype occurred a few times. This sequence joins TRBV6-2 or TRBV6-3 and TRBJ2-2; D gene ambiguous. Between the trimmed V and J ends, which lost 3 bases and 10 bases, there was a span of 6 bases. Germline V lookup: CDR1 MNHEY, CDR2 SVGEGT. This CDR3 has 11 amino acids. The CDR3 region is CASSYTKELFF. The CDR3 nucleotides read TGTGCCAGCAGTTATACTAAGGAGCTGTTTTTT.